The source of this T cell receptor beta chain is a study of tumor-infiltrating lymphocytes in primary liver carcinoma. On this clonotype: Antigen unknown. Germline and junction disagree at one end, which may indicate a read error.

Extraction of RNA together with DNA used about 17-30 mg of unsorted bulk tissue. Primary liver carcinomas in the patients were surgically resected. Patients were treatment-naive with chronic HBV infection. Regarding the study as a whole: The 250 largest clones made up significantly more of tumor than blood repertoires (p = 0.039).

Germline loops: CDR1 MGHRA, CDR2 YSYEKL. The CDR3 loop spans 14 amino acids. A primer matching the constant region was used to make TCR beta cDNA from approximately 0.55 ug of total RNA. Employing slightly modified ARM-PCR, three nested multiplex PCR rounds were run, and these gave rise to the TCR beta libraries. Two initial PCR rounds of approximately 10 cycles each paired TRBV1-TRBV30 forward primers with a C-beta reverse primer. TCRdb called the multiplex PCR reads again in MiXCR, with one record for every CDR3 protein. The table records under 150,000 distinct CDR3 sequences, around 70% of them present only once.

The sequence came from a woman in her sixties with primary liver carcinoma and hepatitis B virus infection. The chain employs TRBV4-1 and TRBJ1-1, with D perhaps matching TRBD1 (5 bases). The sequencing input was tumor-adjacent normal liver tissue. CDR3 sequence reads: CASSPRVRGTGAFF. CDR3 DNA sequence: TGCGCCAGTAGCCCCAGGGTACGTGGCACTGGAGCTTTCTTT.